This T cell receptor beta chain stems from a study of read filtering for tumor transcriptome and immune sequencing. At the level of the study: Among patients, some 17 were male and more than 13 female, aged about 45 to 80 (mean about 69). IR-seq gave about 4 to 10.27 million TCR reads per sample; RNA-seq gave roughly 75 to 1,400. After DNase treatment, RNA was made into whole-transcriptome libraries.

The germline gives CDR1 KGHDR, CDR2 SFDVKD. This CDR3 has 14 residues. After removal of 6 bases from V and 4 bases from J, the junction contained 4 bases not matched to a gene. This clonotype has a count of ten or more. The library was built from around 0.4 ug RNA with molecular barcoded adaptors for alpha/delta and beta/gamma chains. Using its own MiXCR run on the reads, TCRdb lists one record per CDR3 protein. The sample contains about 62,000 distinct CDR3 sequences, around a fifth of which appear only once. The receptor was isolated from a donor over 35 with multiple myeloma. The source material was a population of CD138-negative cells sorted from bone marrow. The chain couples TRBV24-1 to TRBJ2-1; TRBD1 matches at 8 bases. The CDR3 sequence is CATSPGQVYNEQFF. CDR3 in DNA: TGTGCCACCAGTCCGGGACAGGTATACAATGAGCAGTTCTTC.